This T cell receptor (beta chain) was captured in a study of blood T cell repertoires in COVID-19. The method was immunoSEQ multiplex PCR; TCRdb's version includes in-frame clones alone and lacks a portion of them. The top ten clones hold approximately 7.5% of a sample with approximately 280,000 clones, 80% to 95% of them seen once. V was clipped by 5 bases and J by 4 bases; unmatched bases: 10. The germline V gene has CDR1 SQVTM and CDR2 ANQGSEA. The CDR3 has 14 amino acids. The sequenced material came from peripheral blood. J is TRBJ1-1 and V is TRBV29-1; TRBD1 aligns across 7 bases. The source of this sequence is a woman aged 25 to 39 with COVID-19, enrolled during active disease. The CDR3 protein is CSVSQGGGGTEAFF. CDR3 sequence (DNA): TGCAGCGTTTCCCAGGGGGGAGGCGGCACTGAAGCTTTCTTT.